The T cell receptor beta chain described here comes from a study of cytomegalovirus exposure and HLA in healthy donors. With 60 Vbeta and 13 Jbeta primers, the PCR was carried out. TCRdb keeps only in-frame clones here, not all; method: immunoSEQ multiplex PCR. Of roughly 120,000 clones in the sample, approximately 8.6% were seen once. Findings of the study overall: Later, TCR association rates were found to vary by HLA locus, highest for DRB1 and lowest for HLA-C.

This clone was seen only a few times. Its antigen is not identified. The clonotype comes from a woman aged 35 to 49 in good health and CMV-seropositive. Sequencing used PBMCs.

The CDR3 DNA reads TGTGCCTGGAGTGTACCCACAGGGGGAAACTCACCCCTCCACTTT. Translation gives CAWSVPTGGNSPLHF. V and J are TRBV30 and TRBJ1-6, with 8 bases that match TRBD1. Germline CDR1 is GTSNPN and CDR2 is SVGIG (reference sequence). This CDR3 region has 15 residues. The ends lost 0 bases at V and 10 bases at J; junction bases unmatched: 8.